Presented here are 15 T cell receptor beta chains from one specimen sequenced in a study of shared clonotypes between healthy human individuals. Sequencing used immunoSEQ multiplex PCR; TCRdb keeps in-frame clones, though not all of them. The sample comprises approximately 1,500,000 clones, roughly 95% of which are singletons, and over 1% rests with the top ten. The source material was naive CD4+ T cells sorted from blood. Noted subset: CD45RA+ positively selected. The receptors derive from a man aged 25-45 years in good health.

The chain links TRBV9 to TRBJ1-5; D not certain. Germline CDR1 reads SGDLS; CDR2 reads YYNGEE. CDR3 size: 13 residues. The V and J ends lost 1 base and 7 bases respectively, with 9 bases between them. CDR3 sequence (DNA): TGTGCCAGCAGCGTATCCCTTGAACAGCCCCAGCATTTT. This translates into CASSVSLEQPQHF.

The rearrangement uses TRBV10-3 and TRBJ2-7; 9 bases align to TRBD1. V shed 6 bases, J shed 3 bases, and the junction held 0 bases outside the gene matches. CDR1 ENHRY and CDR2 SYGVKD come from the germline V gene. The CDR3 is 12 amino acids. CDR3 nucleotides: TGTGCCATCAGGACAGGGGGCTACGAGCAGTACTTC. Encoded protein: CAIRTGGYEQYF.

This chain links TRBV2 with TRBJ2-2; the match to TRBD2 covers 10 bases. The junction had 8 bases not matched to a gene; V was cut back by 0 bases and J by 1 base. The CDR3 is 19 amino acids. The germline V gene encodes CDR1 SNHLY and CDR2 FYNNEI. The CDR3 loop is CASSEAGGLAGVNTGELFF. The CDR3 nucleotides read TGTGCCAGCAGTGAAGCCGGGGGGCTAGCGGGAGTGAACACCGGGGAGCTGTTTTTT.

The chain uses TRBV27 and TRBJ1-5; D is unresolved. Between the trimmed V and J ends, which lost 9 bases and 5 bases, there was a span of 17 bases. Germline assignment: CDR1 MNHEY and CDR2 SMNVEV (reference sequence). CDR3 length: 14 amino acids. The CDR3 is CARRIEGHDQPQHF. Here the CDR3 DNA reads TGTGCCAGGCGCATCGAGGGCCACGATCAGCCCCAGCATTTT.

The J gene is TRBJ2-2, the V gene TRBV5-5; a weak D match, TRBD2 (6 bases). From germline, CDR1 is SGHKS and CDR2 YYEKEE (reference sequence). Trimming left V 3 bases short and J 7 bases short, with 13 bases between. The CDR3 totals 14 residues. The CDR3: CASSWARGGGELFF. The CDR3, as DNA: TGTGCCAGCAGCTGGGCACGGGGAGGCGGGGAGCTGTTTTTT.

The chain is built from TRBV7-9 and TRBJ1-1; D is unclear. V was cut by 5 bases and J by 5 bases, with 12 bases left in between. The germline gives CDR1 SEHNR, CDR2 FQNEAQ (reference sequence). The CDR3 sequence is 13 residues long. CDR3 bases: TGTGCCAGCAGCCCGGGAGGTGTTACTGAAGCTTTCTTT. It yields the protein CASSPGGVTEAFF.

As concerns this clone: This sample also contains other DNA sequences that code for the same CDR3. This chain links TRBV13 with TRBJ2-3; D perhaps matches TRBD2 (6 bases). This CDR3 has 15 amino acids. The V gene's germline CDR1 is PRHDT and CDR2 FYEKMQ (reference sequence). V lost 1 base and J lost 2, with 10 bases in between. This chain's CDR3 is CASSLEGGPTDTQYF. The CDR3, as DNA: TGTGCCAGCAGCTTAGAGGGAGGACCCACAGATACGCAGTATTTT.

The rearrangement uses TRBV28 and TRBJ2-7; no definite D call. Looked up from germline, CDR1 is MDHEN and CDR2 is SYDVKM. V dropped 7 bases and J dropped 3 bases, with 10 bases sitting between them. CDR3 length equals 12 residues. The CDR3 DNA reads as TGTGCCAGCACGGCACCTAGCTACGAGCAGTACTTC. Protein product: CASTAPSYEQYF.

This clone was seen only once. Other DNA sequences in this sample translate to the same CDR3. This chain uses TRBV19 with TRBJ1-2; TRBD1 aligns across 7 bases. V was pared by 6 bases and J by 0 bases, with 4 bases of the junction left unmatched. CDR1 is LNHDA and CDR2 is SQIVND in the germline V gene (reference sequence). This CDR3 contains 14 residues. The CDR3 region has the DNA TGTGCCAGTAGCCGCGGGACAGCTAACTATGGCTACACCTTC. This translates into CASSRGTANYGYTF.

The gene calls are TRBV11-2 and TRBJ2-1; 10 bases align to TRBD2. Looked up from germline, CDR1 is SGHAT and CDR2 is FQNNGV. CDR3 length: 17 amino acids. After removal of 5 bases from V and 4 bases from J, the junction contained 11 bases not matched to a gene. DNA of the CDR3: TGTGCCAGCAGCCCGAGGCAGCTAGCGGGAGAGTACAATGAGCAGTTCTTC. Protein: CASSPRQLAGEYNEQFF.

The chain links TRBV6-1 to TRBJ1-4; D possibly corresponds to TRBD1 (5 bases). The V end was cut by 6 bases, the J end by 13 bases, with 21 bases between. Germline CDR1 and CDR2: MNHNS and SASEGT. The CDR3 covers 14 residues. Here the CDR3 reads CASRSIGQINVLFF. The CDR3 region has the DNA TGTGCCAGCAGGAGCATAGGACAAATAAATGTACTGTTTTTT.

Comment on this clone: This CDR3 is also generated by other DNA sequences in the sample. CDR3 sequence (DNA): TGTGCCACCCTAGCGGGAGCCTCCTACGAGCAGTACTTC. Its protein is CATLAGASYEQYF. This sequence joins TRBV10-3 and TRBJ2-7; TRBD2 aligns across 10 bases. V lost 10 bases and J lost 0; bases outside the gene matches: 3. CDR1 ENHRY and CDR2 SYGVKD come from the germline V gene. The CDR3 has 13 amino acids.

As concerns this clone: Germline is not matched at one junction end, which may reflect a read error. The J gene is TRBJ1-1, the V gene TRBV29-1, with unresolved D. The CDR3 is 11 residues long. Germline V CDR1 and CDR2: SQVTM, ANQGSEA. The CDR3 nucleotides are TGCAGCGTGGAAGGACCGTTTGAAGCTTTCTTT. Its translation is CSVEGPFEAFF.

The chain combines TRBV28 with TRBJ2-1, with TRBD2 matching over 8 bases. CDR3 size: 15 residues. The junction had 8 bases not matched to a gene; V was cut back by 7 bases and J by 3 bases. Germline V gene data show CDR1 as MDHEN and CDR2 as SYDVKM. CDR3 in amino acids: CASKPPGGVYNEQFF. As DNA, the CDR3 is TGTGCCAGCAAGCCCCCGGGAGGGGTCTACAATGAGCAGTTCTTC.

The gene calls are TRBV7-3 and TRBJ2-7; TRBD2 agrees at 12 bases. The CDR3 sequence is 14 residues long. The germline CDR1 and CDR2 sequences are SGHTA and FQGTGA. The V and J ends lost 5 bases and 4 bases, in that order; junction bases with no gene match: 3. CDR3: CASSLTSGRYEQYF. CDR3 bases: TGTGCCAGCAGCCTTACTAGCGGGAGGTACGAGCAGTACTTC.